The rows below give T cell receptor beta chains drawn from one sample of a study of tumor-infiltrating lymphocytes in primary liver carcinoma. A single record per CDR3 protein comes from TCRdb applying MiXCR to the multiplex PCR reads. The sample contains more than 45,000 distinct CDR3 sequences, around 82% of which appear only once. Sequencing was carried out using liver tumor tissue from sampling region 5. The origin of the receptors is a man aged 35 to 55 with primary liver carcinoma and hepatitis B virus infection. Both conserved end residues are part of each CDR3. D genes are given only for firm matches. A clone size is listed for some rows: how often the clone was seen (once, few, many), or a class if it is expanded.

-	TRBV11-2	-	TRBJ2-7	TGTGTCAGCTGCTCTCTTGCCAGGACCCTCAGCTACGAGCAGTACTTC	CVSCSLARTLSYEQYF
-	TRBV5-5	-	TRBJ1-2	TGTGCCAGCAGCGCTGGGACACTTAACTATGGTAACACCTTC	CASSAGTLNYGNTF
-	TRBV10-1	-	TRBJ2-7	TGCGCCAATAGTCCCGGGGGAATGATCTACGAGCAGTACTTC	CANSPGGMIYEQYF
TRBD2	TRBV7-2	many	TRBJ2-7	TGTGCCAGCAGTTCTCCCACTAGCGGGAGGAAAATGTACTTC	CASSSPTSGRKMYF
TRBD2	TRBV5-1	-	TRBJ2-5	TGCGCCACCAGCCAAAACGTTATAGCGGGAGAAGAGACCCAGTACTTC	CATSQNVIAGEETQYF
TRBD2	TRBV28	-	TRBJ2-1	TGTGCCGGCACATCTAGCGGGAGGGGGGGCCATGAGCAGTTCTTC	CAGTSSGRGGHEQFF
-	TRBV29-1	-	TRBJ2-3	TGCAGCGTTGTTACGGGGACAGATACGCAGTATTTT	CSVVTGTDTQYF
-	TRBV5-1	few	TRBJ2-5	TGCGCCAACAGCTTGGTCCCGTCCGAGACCCAGTACTTC	CANSLVPSETQYF
TRBD1	TRBV4-1	-	TRBJ1-2	TGCGCCAGCTGCCAAGTGGTCAGGGGGGACTATGGCTACACCTTC	CASCQVVRGDYGYTF
-	TRBV5-6	-	TRBJ2-7	TGTGCCAGCAGCCATATGCCGGGGTGCTACGAGCAGTACTTC	CASSHMPGCYEQYF
-	TRBV6-2/TRBV6-3	once	TRBJ1-1	TGTGCCAGCAGCCAAGGTCAACAGGCGGAGACTTTCTTT	CASSQGQQAETFF
TRBD1	TRBV5-1	many	TRBJ2-7	TGCGCCAGCAGCTCGCTTCAGGGGGCGAACGAGCAGTACTTC	CASSSLQGANEQYF
-	TRBV5-1	-	TRBJ2-3	TGCGCCAGCAGCCTTCAGGGAGGCGGCACAGATATGCAATATTTT	CASSLQGGGTDMQYF
TRBD2	TRBV4-2	-	TRBJ2-7	TGTGCCAGCAGCCAAGGGGCTAGCGGGACGGGCGAGCAGTACTTC	CASSQGASGTGEQYF
TRBD2	TRBV4-3	-	TRBJ2-3	TGCGCCAGCAGTCGAGATCTTACCTCCGGGACTAGCGGGAGAGCAGATACGCAGTATTTT	CASSRDLTSGTSGRADTQYF
-	TRBV29-1	-	TRBJ1-5	TGCAGCGCCAGAGGGGGGGCAAATCAGCCCCAGCATTTC	CSARGGANQPQHF
TRBD1	TRBV6-1	-	TRBJ2-5	TGTGTCAGCAGGGGTTCCTACAGGGGTGAGACTCAGTACTTC	CVSRGSYRGETQYF
-	TRBV6-6	-	TRBJ2-7	TGTGTCAGCAGTTTTACGGGTTCCACCTACGAGCAGTACTTC	CVSSFTGSTYEQYF
TRBD2	TRBV29-1	-	TRBJ2-5	TGCAGCGTTTCCTTACTAGCGGGGAGGGGAGGGACCGAGTACTTC	CSVSLLAGRGGTEYF
TRBD2	TRBV14	-	TRBJ2-1	TGTGCCAGTAGTGCCGTAGCGGGATGGGTAAACAATGGGCATTTCTTC	CASSAVAGWVNNGHFF
TRBD1	TRBV12-3/TRBV12-4	-	TRBJ2-2	TGTGCCAGCAGCATCGGGACAGGGAGGTTGTTCGGGGAGCTGTTTTTT	CASSIGTGRLFGELFF
TRBD2	TRBV11-2	-	TRBJ2-3	TGTGCTAGCAGCTCGGGACTAGCGGGAGTGTTGGGTACGCAGTATTTT	CASSSGLAGVLGTQYF
-	TRBV12-3/TRBV12-4	-	TRBJ1-4	TGTGCCAGCAGTTTAGCATTGACTGAAAAACTGTTTTTT	CASSLALTEKLFF
-	TRBV5-4	-	TRBJ2-6	TGTACCAGCAGTAAAGGAGCGTTCACTGGGGCCAACGTCCTGACTTTC	CTSSKGAFTGANVLTF
-	TRBV6-1	once	TRBJ2-1	TGTGCCAGCAGTTTCAGACTGACGTACTATGAGCAGTTCTTC	CASSFRLTYYEQFF
-	TRBV7-9	-	TRBJ2-6	TGTGCCAACAGCTTAGCCGGGAGACAGGCTGGGGCCAACGTCCTGACTTTC	CANSLAGRQAGANVLTF
-	TRBV5-1	medium-sized	TRBJ2-5	TGCGCCAGCAGCCCATTGGGGGTCGGGGGAGAGACCCAGTACTTC	CASSPLGVGGETQYF
-	TRBV19	-	TRBJ1-1	TGTGCCGGTAGTATAAAGGTGGCGAACACTGAAGCTTTCTTT	CAGSIKVANTEAFF
-	TRBV11-3	few	TRBJ2-1	TGTGCCAGCAGCTTAAGGGAAGGCGCTAACTCCTACAATGAGCAGTTTTTT	CASSLREGANSYNEQFF
-	TRBV11-2	-	TRBJ2-3	TGTGACAGTAGCCCCCCGGGCCGGGCAGATACGCGGTATTTT	CDSSPPGRADTRYF
-	TRBV6-5	-	TRBJ2-1	TGTGCTAGCAGTTATAATCTAGCGAGCTCCTACGATGAGCAGTTCTTC	CASSYNLASSYDEQFF
-	TRBV5-5	-	TRBJ1-5	TGTGCCAGCAGTAACGGGGGGGCAGGTCAGCCCCAGCATTTT	CASSNGGAGQPQHF
-	TRBV6-1	-	TRBJ2-1	TGCGCCAGGACTTCTACAAGGGACTCTTACAATGAGCAGTTCTTC	CARTSTRDSYNEQFF
-	TRBV4-3	once	TRBJ2-5	TGCACCAGCAGCCAGGAGAGACTGCCGTCTGAGACCCAGTACTTC	CTSSQERLPSETQYF
-	TRBV28	many	TRBJ1-2	TGTGCCAGCTATGGCCGGGGGCGCGACTATGGCTACACCTTC	CASYGRGRDYGYTF
-	TRBV11-2	-	TRBJ2-2	TGTGCCAGCAGCTTAGTATTAGGAGGGGCGAACACCGGGGACCTGTTTTTT	CASSLVLGGANTGDLFF
-	TRBV6-1	many	TRBJ2-2	TGTGCCAGCAGTGAATCAGTGAACACCGGGGAGCTGTTTTTT	CASSESVNTGELFF
-	TRBV20-1	-	TRBJ2-5	TGCATTGCTAGAGACCAGCGAGAGACCCAGTACTTC	CIARDQRETQYF
-	TRBV4-3	-	TRBJ1-3	TGCGCTAGCAGCCAAGAGGGGTATAGAAATAACATATATTTT	CASSQEGYRNNIYF
-	TRBV28	few	TRBJ1-1	TGTGCCAGCAGTTTGGGCAATCTGGACACTGAAGCTTTCTTT	CASSLGNLDTEAFF
-	TRBV5-4	many	TRBJ2-7	TGTGCCAGCAGCTTAGGAGCGTACGAGCAGTACTTC	CASSLGAYEQYF
TRBD1	TRBV18	-	TRBJ2-7	TGTGCTAGCTCACCAGTTCGGGACAGCTCTCCCTACGAGCAGAACTTC	CASSPVRDSSPYEQNF
-	TRBV2	-	TRBJ2-2	TGTCCCAGCAGCCCGACAGTCTCGAACACCGGGGAGCTGTTCTTT	CPSSPTVSNTGELFF
TRBD2	TRBV11-2	-	TRBJ2-3	TGTGCCAGCAGCTTAAGACTAGCGGGGAGCATAGATATGCGGTATTTT	CASSLRLAGSIDMRYF
TRBD2	TRBV11-2	-	TRBJ2-7	TGTGCCAGCGTCTTACTAGCGGGAGGCTACGAGCGGTACTTC	CASVLLAGGYERYF
TRBD2	TRBV4-2	-	TRBJ2-7	TGTACCAGCAGCGCCGCCGGGAGCGGGAGCTCCGACGAGCAGTACTTC	CTSSAAGSGSSDEQYF
-	TRBV10-3	-	TRBJ2-7	TGTGCCATCAGTGTGGGGCAGGACTACGAGCAGTACTTC	CAISVGQDYEQYF
-	TRBV3-1	-	TRBJ1-5	TGTGCCAGCAGCCCGGACGGAAGGCAGCCCCAGCATTTT	CASSPDGRQPQHF